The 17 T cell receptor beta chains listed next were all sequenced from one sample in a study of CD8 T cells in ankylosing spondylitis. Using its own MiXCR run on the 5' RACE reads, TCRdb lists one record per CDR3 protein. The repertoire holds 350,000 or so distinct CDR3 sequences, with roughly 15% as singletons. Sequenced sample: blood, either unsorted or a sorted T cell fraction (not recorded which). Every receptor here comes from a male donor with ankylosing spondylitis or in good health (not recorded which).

The CDR3 region has the DNA TGCGCCAGCAGCGAGGGTCGGCCGGACACCGGGGAGCTGTTTTTT. This translates into CASSEGRPDTGELFF. The rearrangement uses TRBV5-1 and TRBJ2-2; possible D gene TRBD2, 5 bases. The V end was cut by 4 bases, the J end by 3 bases, with 13 bases between. There are 15 residues in the CDR3. From germline, CDR1 is SGHRS and CDR2 YFSETQ.

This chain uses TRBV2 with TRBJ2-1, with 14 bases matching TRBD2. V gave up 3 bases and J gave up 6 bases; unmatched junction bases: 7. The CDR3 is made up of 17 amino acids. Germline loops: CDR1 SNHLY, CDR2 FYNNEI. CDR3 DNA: TGTGCCAGCAGTGAGGCAAAGACTAGCGGGGGGGCCAATGAGCAGTTCTTC. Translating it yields CASSEAKTSGGANEQFF.

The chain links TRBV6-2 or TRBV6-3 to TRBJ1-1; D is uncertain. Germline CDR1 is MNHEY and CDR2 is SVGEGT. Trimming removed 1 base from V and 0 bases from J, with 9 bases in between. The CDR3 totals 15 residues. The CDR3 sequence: CASSYFHVLNTEAFF. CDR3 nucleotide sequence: TGTGCCAGCAGTTACTTCCACGTACTGAACACTGAAGCTTTCTTT.

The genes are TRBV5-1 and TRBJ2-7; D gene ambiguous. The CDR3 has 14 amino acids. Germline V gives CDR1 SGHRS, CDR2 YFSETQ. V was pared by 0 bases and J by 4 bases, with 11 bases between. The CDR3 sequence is CASSLAVTAYEQYF. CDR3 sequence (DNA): TGCGCCAGCAGCTTGGCCGTAACAGCATACGAGCAGTACTTC.

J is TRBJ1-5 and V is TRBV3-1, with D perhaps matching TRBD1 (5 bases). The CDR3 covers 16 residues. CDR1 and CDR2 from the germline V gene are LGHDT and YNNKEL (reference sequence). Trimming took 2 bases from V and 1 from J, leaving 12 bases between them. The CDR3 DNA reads TGTGCCAGCAGCCAATCGTTGGGACGGAGCAATCAGCCCCAGCATTTT. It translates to CASSQSLGRSNQPQHF.

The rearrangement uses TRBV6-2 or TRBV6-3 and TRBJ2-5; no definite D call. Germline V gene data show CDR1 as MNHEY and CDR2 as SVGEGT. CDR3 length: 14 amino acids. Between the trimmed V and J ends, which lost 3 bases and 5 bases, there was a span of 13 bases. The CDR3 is CASSYRHLRETQYF. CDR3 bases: TGTGCCAGCAGTTATCGACACCTTCGGGAGACCCAGTACTTC.

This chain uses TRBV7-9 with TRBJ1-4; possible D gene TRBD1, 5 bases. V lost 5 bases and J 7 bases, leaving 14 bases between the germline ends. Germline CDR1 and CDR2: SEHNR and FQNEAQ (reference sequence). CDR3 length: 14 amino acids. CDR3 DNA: TGTGCCAGCAGCGCCTCCGGGACCGGTGAAAAACTGTTTTTT. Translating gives CASSASGTGEKLFF.

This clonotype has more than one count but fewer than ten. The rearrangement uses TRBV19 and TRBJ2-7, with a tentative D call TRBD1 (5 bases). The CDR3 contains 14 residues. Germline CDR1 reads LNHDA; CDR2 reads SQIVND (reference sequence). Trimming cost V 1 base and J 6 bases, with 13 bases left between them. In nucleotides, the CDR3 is TGTGCCAGTAGTATAGGAGACAGTCTAAGCGAGCAGTACTTC. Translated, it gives CASSIGDSLSEQYF.

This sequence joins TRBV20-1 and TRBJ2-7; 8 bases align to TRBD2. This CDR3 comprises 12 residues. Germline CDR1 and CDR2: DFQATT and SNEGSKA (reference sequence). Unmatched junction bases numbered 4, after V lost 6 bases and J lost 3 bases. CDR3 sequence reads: CSAWLAGYEQYF. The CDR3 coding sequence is TGCAGTGCGTGGCTAGCGGGCTACGAGCAGTACTTC.

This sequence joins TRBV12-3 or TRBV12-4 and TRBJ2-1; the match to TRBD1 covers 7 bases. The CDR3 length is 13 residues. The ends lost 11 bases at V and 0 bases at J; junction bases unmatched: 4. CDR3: CAAGTASYNEQFF. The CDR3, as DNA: TGTGCCGCCGGGACAGCCTCCTACAATGAGCAGTTCTTC.

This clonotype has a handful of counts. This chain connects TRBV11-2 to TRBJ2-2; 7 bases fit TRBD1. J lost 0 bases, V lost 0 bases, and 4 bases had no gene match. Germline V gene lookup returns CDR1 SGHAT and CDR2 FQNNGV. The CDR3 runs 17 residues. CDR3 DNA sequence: TGTGCCAGCAGCTTAGATTCCGGGACAGCGAACACCGGGGAGCTGTTTTTT. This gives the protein CASSLDSGTANTGELFF.

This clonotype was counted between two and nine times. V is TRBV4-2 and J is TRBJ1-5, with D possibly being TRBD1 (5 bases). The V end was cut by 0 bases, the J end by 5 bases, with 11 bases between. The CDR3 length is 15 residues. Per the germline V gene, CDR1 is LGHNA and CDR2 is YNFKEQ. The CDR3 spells CASSQDSRVDQPQHF. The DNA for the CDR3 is TGTGCCAGCAGCCAAGATAGCAGGGTGGATCAGCCCCAGCATTTT.

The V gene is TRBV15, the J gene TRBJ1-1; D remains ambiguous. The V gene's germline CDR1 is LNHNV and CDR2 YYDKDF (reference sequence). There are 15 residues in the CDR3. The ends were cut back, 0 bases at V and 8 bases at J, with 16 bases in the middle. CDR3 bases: TGTGCCACCAGCAGAGATAGTCGGTTAAGAGGGGAAGCTTTCTTT. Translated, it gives CATSRDSRLRGEAFF.

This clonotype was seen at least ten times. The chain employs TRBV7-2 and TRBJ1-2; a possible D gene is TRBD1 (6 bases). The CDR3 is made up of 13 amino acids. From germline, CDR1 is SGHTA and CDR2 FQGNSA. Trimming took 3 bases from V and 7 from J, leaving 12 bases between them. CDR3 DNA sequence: TGTGCCAGCAGCTTCAGGGGTAGGAGTGGCTACACCTTC. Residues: CASSFRGRSGYTF.

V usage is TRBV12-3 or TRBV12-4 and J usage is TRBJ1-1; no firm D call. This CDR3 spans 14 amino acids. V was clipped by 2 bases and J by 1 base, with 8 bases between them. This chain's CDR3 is CASSLRIQNTEAFF. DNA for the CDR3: TGTGCCAGCAGTTTAAGGATACAGAACACTGAAGCTTTCTTT.

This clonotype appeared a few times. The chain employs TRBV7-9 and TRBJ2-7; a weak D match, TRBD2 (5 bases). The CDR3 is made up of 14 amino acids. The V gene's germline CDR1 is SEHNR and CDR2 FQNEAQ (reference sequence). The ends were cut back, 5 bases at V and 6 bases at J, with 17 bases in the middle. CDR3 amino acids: CASSPASGIREQYF. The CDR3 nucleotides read TGTGCCAGCAGCCCGGCGTCGGGAATTCGCGAGCAGTACTTC.

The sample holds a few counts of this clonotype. DNA for the CDR3: TGCGCCAGCAGCTTGGTGGGGGCAGGCGAAAAACTGTTTTTT. Translation gives CASSLVGAGEKLFF. The gene calls are TRBV5-1 and TRBJ1-4; a weak D match, TRBD1 (6 bases). The V gene's germline CDR1 is SGHRS and CDR2 YFSETQ. V lost 0 bases and J 8 bases, leaving 11 bases between the germline ends. The CDR3 consists of 14 residues.